One sample yielded the 23 T cell receptor beta chains listed below, sequenced in a study of cytomegalovirus exposure and HLA in healthy donors (dated by TCRdb to 2015 to 2018). Library generation was performed with the immunoSEQ multiplex PCR assay. For the multiplex PCR, a mixture combining 60 forward primers for TCR Vbeta segments and 13 reverse primers for TCR Jbeta segments was used. The table was pulled from immuneACCESS by TCRdb, which kept in-frame rearrangements only. Such tables lose some clones; where checked, under half of the loss comes from unresolved V genes, and the rest has no known cause. The sample profile shows 200,000 to 250,000 clones; approximately 78% of them were found once. Less than 3% of the sample belongs to the ten largest clones. The sample taken for sequencing was PBMCs. Receptors were obtained from a woman in her thirties or forties in good health and CMV-seronegative.

The V gene is TRBV4-1, the J gene TRBJ2-7; 14 bases are a match to TRBD2. CDR3 length: 17 amino acids. V gave up 0 bases and J gave up 6 bases; unmatched junction bases: 7. Per germline, CDR1 MGHRA and CDR2 YSYEKL. Here the CDR3 reads CASSQDSGLAGGGEQYF. As DNA, the CDR3 is TGCGCCAGCAGCCAAGATTCCGGACTAGCGGGAGGCGGCGAGCAGTACTTC.

The chain is built from TRBV4-2 and TRBJ2-5, with D perhaps matching TRBD2 (5 bases). The CDR3 covers 13 residues. The V gene lost 0 bases and the J gene lost 5 bases, with 7 bases spanning the gap. The germline V gene has CDR1 LGHNA and CDR2 YNFKEQ. The CDR3 sequence is CASSQDRRETQYF. CDR3 sequence (DNA): TGTGCCAGCAGCCAAGACAGGAGGGAGACCCAGTACTTC.

V usage is TRBV28 and J usage is TRBJ2-3; 14 bases line up with TRBD2. CDR3 length equals 16 residues. With V trimmed by 4 bases and J by 3 bases, 3 bases remained unmatched. The germline V gene encodes CDR1 MDHEN and CDR2 SYDVKM. The CDR3 DNA is TGTGCCAGCAGTTCTCGACTAGCGGGAGGGACAGATACGCAGTATTTT. This gives the protein CASSSRLAGGTDTQYF.

The V gene is TRBV19, the J gene TRBJ1-2; TRBD1 might be the D (6 bases). CDR1 and CDR2 (germline): LNHDA, SQIVND (reference sequence). The CDR3 contains 14 residues. V was clipped by 1 base and J by 8 bases, with 14 bases between them. CDR3 sequence: CASSIVEGGAGYTF. The CDR3 DNA reads as TGTGCCAGTAGTATAGTGGAAGGGGGAGCCGGCTACACCTTC.

This clone was observed a single time. The chain uses TRBV12-1 and TRBJ2-7; TRBD1 is taken as the D call from the table, unchecked against the DNA. TRBV12-1 is tagged as a pseudogene. This CDR3 comprises 18 residues. The CDR3 DNA reads TGTGCCAGCAGCTTTCTGATCGCCCTCAGGGGGCTAACCTACGAGCAGTACTTC. Its translation is CASSFLIALRGLTYEQYF.

The chain joins TRBV27 to TRBJ2-5; TRBD1 agrees at 7 bases. The J segment lost 5 bases and the V segment lost 3 bases, leaving 9 bases of the junction unmatched. The germline gives CDR1 MNHEY, CDR2 SMNVEV (reference sequence). The length of the CDR3 is 15 residues. CDR3 sequence reads: CASSFKRQGWETQYF. The CDR3 coding sequence is TGTGCCAGCAGTTTTAAACGACAGGGTTGGGAGACCCAGTACTTC.

The chain couples TRBV7-8 to TRBJ2-7, with 7 positions matching TRBD2. The V gene's germline CDR1 is SGHVS and CDR2 FQNEAQ. The CDR3 is 15 residues long. With 5 bases clipped from V and 5 bases from J, the junction kept 12 bases outside the gene matches. This CDR3 reads CASSLGYRGVNEQYF. In DNA, the CDR3 is TGTGCCAGCAGCCTAGGGTACCGGGGGGTCAACGAGCAGTACTTC.

This clone was detected only once. The chain has TRBV27 and TRBJ2-3; 9 positions match TRBD1. Per germline, CDR1 MNHEY and CDR2 SMNVEV (reference sequence). The CDR3 runs to 14 residues. Germline trimming cut 6 bases from V and 6 bases from J; bases unmatched to any gene: 7. The CDR3 sequence is CASRGTGSPDTQYF. Written as DNA, the CDR3 is TGTGCCAGCAGGGGGACAGGGTCTCCTGATACGCAGTATTTT.

The chain combines TRBV5-1 with TRBJ2-5, with 15 bases identical to TRBD2. The CDR3 covers 17 residues. The trim removed 4 bases at V and 4 bases at J, leaving 8 bases unmatched. Per germline, CDR1 SGHRS and CDR2 YFSETQ. In DNA, the CDR3 is TGCGCCAGCAGCCCTGGACTAGCGGGAGGGTTGGGAGAGACCCAGTACTTC. Protein: CASSPGLAGGLGETQYF.

CDR3 residues: CASSLQGFGGTEAFF. The CDR3 DNA reads TGTGCCAGCAGCCTACAGGGGTTCGGCGGCACTGAAGCTTTCTTT. The chain couples TRBV2 to TRBJ1-1; TRBD1 aligns across 7 bases. The germline V gene encodes CDR1 SNHLY and CDR2 FYNNEI. This CDR3 has 15 residues. With V trimmed by 6 bases and J by 4 bases, 11 bases remained unmatched.

This clone was seen just once. The chain couples TRBV6-5 to TRBJ2-3; possibly TRBD2 for D (6 bases). With 2 bases removed from V and 6 bases from J, the gap between germline ends came to 15 bases. CDR3 length: 15 amino acids. Germline V lookup: CDR1 MNHEY, CDR2 SVGAGI. In DNA form, the CDR3 reads TGTGCCAGCAGTTACCGGTCGGGAGACTTGGATACGCAGTATTTT. The encoded protein is CASSYRSGDLDTQYF.

V and J are TRBV7-2 and TRBJ1-2, with D tentatively TRBD1 (6 bases). CDR1 is SGHTA, CDR2 FQGNSA, per germline. V was clipped by 2 bases and J by 7 bases, with 17 bases between them. The CDR3 consists of 15 residues. This CDR3 reads CASSLYQGRRSGYTF. CDR3 nucleotides: TGTGCCAGCAGCTTATACCAGGGGAGAAGGAGTGGCTACACCTTC.

The gene calls are TRBV2 and TRBJ1-2; 7 bases match TRBD1. The CDR3 runs 14 residues. V gave up 7 bases and J gave up 8 bases; unmatched junction bases: 13. The V gene's germline CDR1 is SNHLY and CDR2 FYNNEI. The CDR3 is CASTAQGVVGGYTF. The CDR3 DNA reads TGTGCCAGCACAGCTCAGGGGGTTGTCGGGGGCTACACCTTC.

The chain employs TRBV27 and TRBJ2-2, with TRBD2 matching 8 bases. The CDR3 is 15 residues long. Germline V gene sequence: CDR1 MNHEY, CDR2 SMNVEV (reference sequence). V lost 9 bases, J lost 7 bases, and 13 bases stayed unmatched. The CDR3, as DNA: TGTGCCAGTCTCTCAGTGAGCGGGAGTTACGGGGAGCTGTTTTTT. It translates to CASLSVSGSYGELFF.

This sequence joins TRBV19 and TRBJ1-2; 9 bases agree with TRBD1. V shed 5 bases, J shed 5 bases, and the junction held 12 bases outside the gene matches. In germline, CDR1 is LNHDA, CDR2 SQIVND (reference sequence). There are 16 residues in the CDR3. The CDR3, as DNA: TGTGCCAGTAGTGCGGCTACCCGGGACAGGGTGTATGGCTACACCTTC. Amino acids: CASSAATRDRVYGYTF.

This clone turned up a few times. V gene TRBV10-3 combines with J gene TRBJ2-6, with D perhaps matching TRBD2 (6 bases). The V gene lost 0 bases and the J gene lost 2 bases, with 14 bases spanning the gap. The CDR3 extends over 18 amino acids. CDR1 ENHRY and CDR2 SYGVKD come from the germline V gene. CDR3 amino acids: CAISESLGRTAGANVLTF. The CDR3 DNA reads as TGTGCCATCAGTGAGTCGTTGGGGAGGACCGCTGGGGCCAACGTCCTGACTTTC.

This chain uses TRBV6-6 with TRBJ1-5; no definite D call. Trimming took 5 bases from V and 7 from J, leaving 12 bases between them. This CDR3 is built from 13 residues. The V gene's germline CDR1 is MNHNY and CDR2 SVGAGI (reference sequence). CDR3 in amino acids: CASSHGVGQPQHF. CDR3 DNA sequence: TGTGCCAGCAGTCACGGGGTCGGGCAGCCCCAGCATTTT.

The chain is built from TRBV4-1 and TRBJ1-2; no definite D call. CDR1 and CDR2 (germline): MGHRA, YSYEKL. Trimming pared 2 bases from V and 4 bases from J, leaving 5 bases between. The CDR3 is 12 residues long. CDR3 DNA sequence: TGCGCCAGCAGCCAACCTGTCTATGGCTACACCTTC. As protein: CASSQPVYGYTF.

The J gene is TRBJ2-5, the V gene TRBV5-1, with 9 bases identical to TRBD1. Germline loops: CDR1 SGHRS, CDR2 YFSETQ. Losses at the gene ends were 4 bases for V and 2 bases for J; bases not matched to a gene: 3. This CDR3 has 14 amino acids. The CDR3 loop reads CASSRDRAQETQYF. In DNA, the CDR3 is TGCGCCAGCAGCAGGGACAGGGCTCAAGAGACCCAGTACTTC. The entire variable domain, with the rest obtained from reference TRBV5-1 and TRBJ2-5, is as follows: KAGVTQTPRYLIKTRGQQVTLSCSPISGHRSVSWYQQTPGQGLQFLFEYFSETQRNKGNFPGRFSGRQFSNSRSEMNVSTLELGDSALYLCASSRDRAQETQYFGPGTRLLVL.

The count of this clone is one. V gene TRBV19 combines with J gene TRBJ1-1, with D possibly TRBD1 on 6 matching bases. The germline V gene has CDR1 LNHDA and CDR2 SQIVND (reference sequence). The length of the CDR3 is 13 residues. With 10 bases removed from V and 5 bases from J, the gap between germline ends came to 17 bases. CDR3 sequence reads: CAIRQDQQTEAFF. The CDR3 bases are TGTGCCATAAGACAGGACCAGCAGACTGAAGCTTTCTTT.

CDR3 bases: TGTGCCAGCTCACCAAATGGTCGGAAACTGTTTTTT. Translating gives CASSPNGRKLFF. The rearrangement joins TRBV18 to TRBJ1-4; no reliable D call. The V end was cut by 2 bases, the J end by 11 bases, with 9 bases between. CDR1 is KGHSH and CDR2 is LQKENI in the germline V gene. The CDR3 sequence is 12 residues long. Combining the CDR3 with reference TRBV18 and TRBJ1-4 gives the whole variable domain NAGVMQNPRHLVRRRGQEARLRCSPMKGHSHVYWYRQLPEEGLKFMVYLQKENIIDESGMPKERFSAEFPKEGPSILRIQQVVRGDSAAYFCASSPNGRKLFFGSGTQLSVL.

About this clone itself: An end of the junction differs from the germline gene, which may be a read error. This chain joins TRBV5-4 and TRBJ2-7; no reliable D call. Germline loops: CDR1 SGHNT, CDR2 YYREEE (reference sequence). This CDR3 is 9 amino acids long. CDR3 region: CASSNCRDF. The CDR3 bases are TGTGCCAGCAGCAACTGCCGAGACTTC.

The chain has TRBV23-1 and TRBJ2-3; 10 nucleotides agree with TRBD1. TRBV23-1 is given ORF status, its function remaining uncertain. This CDR3 contains 20 residues. J lost 3 bases, V lost 0 bases, and 15 bases had no gene match. The CDR3 region is CASSQSRGQGFPSGTDTQYF. The DNA of the CDR3 is TGCGCCAGCAGTCAATCGAGGGGACAGGGGTTCCCTTCAGGGACAGATACGCAGTATTTT.